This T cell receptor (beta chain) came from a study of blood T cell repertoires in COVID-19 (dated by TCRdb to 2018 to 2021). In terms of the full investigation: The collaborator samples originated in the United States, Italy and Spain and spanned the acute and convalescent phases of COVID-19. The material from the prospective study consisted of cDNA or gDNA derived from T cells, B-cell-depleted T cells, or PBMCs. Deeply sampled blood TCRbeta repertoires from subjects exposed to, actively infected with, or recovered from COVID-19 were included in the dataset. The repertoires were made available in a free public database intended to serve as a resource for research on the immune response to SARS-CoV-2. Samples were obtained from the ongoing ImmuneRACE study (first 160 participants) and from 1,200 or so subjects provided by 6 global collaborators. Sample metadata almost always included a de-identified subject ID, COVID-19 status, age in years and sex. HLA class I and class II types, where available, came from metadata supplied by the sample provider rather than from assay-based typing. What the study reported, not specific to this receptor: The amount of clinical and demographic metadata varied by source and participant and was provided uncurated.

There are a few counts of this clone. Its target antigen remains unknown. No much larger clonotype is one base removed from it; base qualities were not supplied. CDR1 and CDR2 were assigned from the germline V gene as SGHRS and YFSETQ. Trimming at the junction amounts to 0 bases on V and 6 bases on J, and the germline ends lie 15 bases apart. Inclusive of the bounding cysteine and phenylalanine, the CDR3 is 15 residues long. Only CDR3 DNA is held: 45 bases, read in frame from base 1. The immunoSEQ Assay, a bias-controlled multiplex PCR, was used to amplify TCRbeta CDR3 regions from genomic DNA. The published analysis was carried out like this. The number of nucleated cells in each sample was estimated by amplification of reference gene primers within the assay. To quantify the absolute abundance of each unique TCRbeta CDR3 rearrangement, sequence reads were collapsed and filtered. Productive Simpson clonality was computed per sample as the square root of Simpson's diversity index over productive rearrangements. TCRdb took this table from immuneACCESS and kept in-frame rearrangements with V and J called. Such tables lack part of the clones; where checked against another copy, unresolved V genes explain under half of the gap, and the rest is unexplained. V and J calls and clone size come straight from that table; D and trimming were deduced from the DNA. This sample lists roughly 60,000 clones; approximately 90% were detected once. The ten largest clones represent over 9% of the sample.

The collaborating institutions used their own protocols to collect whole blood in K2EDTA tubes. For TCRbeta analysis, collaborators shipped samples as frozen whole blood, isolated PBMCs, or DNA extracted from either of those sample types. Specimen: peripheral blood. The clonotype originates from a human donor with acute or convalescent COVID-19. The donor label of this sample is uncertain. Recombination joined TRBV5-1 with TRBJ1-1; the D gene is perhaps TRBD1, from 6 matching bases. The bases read TGCGCCAGCAGCTTGGAGGGAGGGGGGTCCGCTGAAGCTTTCTTT. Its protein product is CASSLEGGGSAEAFF.